This T cell receptor beta chain was recorded in a study of blood T cell repertoires in COVID-19 (dated by TCRdb to the early 2020s). Concerning the study at large: Samples covering the acute and convalescent phases of COVID-19 were provided by collaborators in the United States, Italy and Spain. The prospective study material was composed of cDNA or gDNA derived from T cells, B-cell-depleted T cells, or PBMCs. The dataset comprised deeply sampled blood TCRbeta repertoires from subjects exposed to, actively infected with, or recovered from COVID-19. The repertoires were released in a freely available public database intended as a resource for research on the immune response to SARS-CoV-2. The samples were drawn from two sources: the first 160 participants of the ongoing ImmuneRACE study, and some 1,300 subjects contributed by 6 global collaborators. Nearly every sample came with metadata listing a de-identified subject ID, COVID-19 status, age in years and sex. Where available, HLA class I and class II types were obtained from metadata supplied by the sample provider rather than from assay-based typing.

The immunoSEQ Assay, a bias-controlled multiplex PCR, was used to amplify TCRbeta CDR3 regions from genomic DNA. Concerning the study's data processing: The number of nucleated cells in each sample was estimated by amplification of reference gene primers within the assay. Sequence reads were collapsed and filtered to measure the absolute abundance of every unique TCRbeta CDR3 rearrangement. For each sample, productive Simpson clonality was calculated as the square root of Simpson's diversity index across productive rearrangements. Drawn from immuneACCESS, this table holds only the in-frame rearrangements with V and J called that TCRdb kept. Clones are partly lost; checked studies trace under half to an unresolved V gene and leave the rest unexplained. The V and J calls and clone size are taken from that table; D and trimming were inferred from the DNA. For this sample the table gives some 200,000 clones, of which 82% were detected only once. In total, the top ten clones hold 10% to 15% of the sample.

Enrolling through a virtual design, the prospective study's participants ranged in age from roughly 18 to 89 years and lived across 24 United States geographic areas. In the prospective study, cohorts were assigned on the basis of participant-reported clinical history obtained from a screening survey and a study questionnaire. ImmuneRACE Cohort 3 recovered participants were defined by two consecutive negative NP/OP PCR tests, healthcare professional clearance, or symptom resolution. In the prospective study, whole blood, serum and a nasopharyngeal or oropharyngeal swab were collected from each participant by mobile phlebotomists. Additional blood draws and questionnaires over an approximately two-month period could optionally be provided by prospective study participants. Blood samples from the prospective study were shipped frozen or at room temperature prior to DNA extraction. The CDR3 numbers 15 residues from cysteine through phenylalanine. The sequence is cut down to CDR3 DNA, 45 bases in frame from base 1. CDR1 MNHEY and CDR2 SMNVEV were looked up in the germline V gene (reference sequence). V and J are truncated by 7 bases and 7 bases respectively, leaving an intervening sequence of 23 bases.

Broad study findings and their caveats: How much clinical and demographic metadata was included differed by source and by participant, and the metadata was provided uncurated.

This clone was observed a handful of times. Its antigen target is currently unknown. Qualities for individual bases were not recorded, and no much larger clone is one base off. The rearrangement joined TRBV27 to TRBJ2-7; the D segment could be TRBD1, given 5 matching bases. The TCR originated in a man between 35 and 55 years old who had recovered from COVID-19. Sequenced material: PBMCs or T cells enriched from blood (not recorded which). At the DNA level, the sequence is TGTGCCAGCACCCTTTCCGGACACCATCCTGAGGAGCAGTACTTC. It specifies CASTLSGHHPEEQYF.